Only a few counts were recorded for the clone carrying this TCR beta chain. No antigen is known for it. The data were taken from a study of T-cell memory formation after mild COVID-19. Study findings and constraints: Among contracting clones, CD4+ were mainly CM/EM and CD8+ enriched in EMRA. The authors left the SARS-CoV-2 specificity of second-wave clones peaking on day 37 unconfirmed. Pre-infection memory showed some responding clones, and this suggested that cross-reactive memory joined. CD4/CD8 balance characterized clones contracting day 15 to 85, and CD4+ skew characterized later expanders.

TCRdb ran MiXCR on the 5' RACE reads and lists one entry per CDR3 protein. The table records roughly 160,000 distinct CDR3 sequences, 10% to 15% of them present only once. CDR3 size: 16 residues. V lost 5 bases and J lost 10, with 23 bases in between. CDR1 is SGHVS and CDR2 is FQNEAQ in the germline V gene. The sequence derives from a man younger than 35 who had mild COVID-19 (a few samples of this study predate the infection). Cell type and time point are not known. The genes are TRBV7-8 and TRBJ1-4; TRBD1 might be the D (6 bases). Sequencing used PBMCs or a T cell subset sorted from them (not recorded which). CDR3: CASSPIRGQAYSKLFF. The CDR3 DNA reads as TGTGCCAGCAGCCCAATTCGGGGACAAGCTTACTCAAAACTGTTTTTT.